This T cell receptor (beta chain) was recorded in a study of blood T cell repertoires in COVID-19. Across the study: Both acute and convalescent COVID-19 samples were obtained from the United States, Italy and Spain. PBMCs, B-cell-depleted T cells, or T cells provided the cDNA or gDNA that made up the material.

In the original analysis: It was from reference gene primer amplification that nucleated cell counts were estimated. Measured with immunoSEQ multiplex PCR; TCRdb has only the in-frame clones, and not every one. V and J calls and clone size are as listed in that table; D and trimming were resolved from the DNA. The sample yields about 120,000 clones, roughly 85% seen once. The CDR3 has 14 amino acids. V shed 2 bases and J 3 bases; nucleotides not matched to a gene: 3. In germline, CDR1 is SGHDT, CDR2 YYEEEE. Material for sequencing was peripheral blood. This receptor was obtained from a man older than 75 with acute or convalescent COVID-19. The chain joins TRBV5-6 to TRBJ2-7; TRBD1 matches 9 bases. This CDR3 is CASSFTGGIYEQYF. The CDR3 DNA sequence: TGTGCCAGCAGCTTCACAGGGGGCATCTACGAGCAGTACTTC.